This T cell receptor beta chain was sequenced in a study of blood T cell repertoires in COVID-19. Study overall: Italy, Spain and the United States were the sources of the convalescent and acute COVID-19 samples.

The CDR3 length is 14 residues. The V and J ends lost 3 bases and 7 bases, in that order; junction bases with no gene match: 8. Germline lookup yields CDR1 MNHEY and CDR2 SVGEGT. Original analysis: Cell counts per sample came from amplifying reference gene primers. The data were produced by immunoSEQ multiplex PCR, yet TCRdb's version contains in-frame clones alone and is incomplete. V and J calls and clone size are those listed in that table; D and trimming were worked out from the DNA. The sample records about 140,000 clones, about 87% being singletons. Sequenced sample: peripheral blood. This chain uses TRBV6-2 or TRBV6-3 with TRBJ2-7, with 8 bases aligning to TRBD2. This receptor was taken from a man over 45 with active COVID-19. This chain's CDR3 is CASSYRAGGREQYF. The CDR3 DNA reads as TGTGCCAGCAGTTATCGCGCGGGGGGCCGGGAGCAGTACTTC.